Below, one T cell receptor beta chain is given with its context. The V segment lost 5 bases and the J segment 4 bases; nucleotides outside the gene matches: 6. Germline V gene sequence: CDR1 SEHNR, CDR2 FQNEAQ (reference sequence). CDR3 length: 14 residues. The sample belongs to a study of blood T cell repertoires in COVID-19. Study details: The cDNA or gDNA used as material had been derived from T cells, B-cell-depleted T cells, or PBMCs.

The table came from immunoSEQ multiplex PCR; TCRdb's copy has only in-frame clones and leaves some out. The repertoire holds some 180,000 clones, with roughly 80% as singletons. Sequenced: peripheral blood. V and J are TRBV7-9 and TRBJ1-1; 8 bases line up with TRBD1. The receptor was derived from a woman at least 80 years old with acute or convalescent COVID-19. CDR3 loop: CASSRMTGATEAFF. In DNA form, the CDR3 reads TGTGCCAGCAGCCGAATGACAGGGGCCACTGAAGCTTTCTTT. The full variable domain, rest sourced from reference TRBV7-9 and TRBJ1-1, is DTGVSQNPRHKITKRGQNVTFRCDPISEHNRLYWYRQTLGQGPEFLTYFQNEAQLEKSRLLSDRFSAERPKGSFSTLEIQRTEQGDSAMYLCASSRMTGATEAFFGQGTRLTVV.